This T cell receptor beta chain was obtained from a study of blood T cell repertoires in COVID-19. On the study more broadly: Samples came from the United States, Italy and Spain, spanning acute and convalescent COVID-19. Sample material is recorded as cDNA or gDNA derived from T cells, B-cell-depleted T cells, or PBMCs.

Authors' processing steps: Reference gene primer amplification gave estimated nucleated cell counts. Repertoires were generated with immunoSEQ multiplex PCR, while TCRdb's copy carries only in-frame clones and drops some. The V and J calls and the clone size are those of that table, but D and trimming were determined from the DNA. The sample has 200,000 to 250,000 clones; about 80% are singletons. Trimming pared 7 bases from V and 8 bases from J, leaving 12 bases between. The length of the CDR3 is 13 residues. Germline CDR1 is MDHEN and CDR2 is SYDVKM. The receptor's source is a woman of 80 years or more with active or convalescent COVID-19. Sequencing used peripheral blood. The J gene is TRBJ1-6, the V gene TRBV28; tentative D call: TRBD1 (6 bases). CDR3 nucleotides: TGTGCCAGCATCCGGGACAACCATTCACCCCTCCACTTT. Protein: CASIRDNHSPLHF.